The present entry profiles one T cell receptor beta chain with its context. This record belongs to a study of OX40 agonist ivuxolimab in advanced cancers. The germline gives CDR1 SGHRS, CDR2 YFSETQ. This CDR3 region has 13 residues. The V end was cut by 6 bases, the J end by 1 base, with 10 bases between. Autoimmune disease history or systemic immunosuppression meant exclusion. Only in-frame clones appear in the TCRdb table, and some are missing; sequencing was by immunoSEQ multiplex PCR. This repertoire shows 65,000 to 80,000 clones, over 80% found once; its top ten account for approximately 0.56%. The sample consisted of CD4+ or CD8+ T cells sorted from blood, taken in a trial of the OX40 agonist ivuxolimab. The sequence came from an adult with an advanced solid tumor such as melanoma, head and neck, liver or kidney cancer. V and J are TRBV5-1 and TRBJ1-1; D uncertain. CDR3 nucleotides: TGCGCCAGCAATTCGCAGCCGAACACTGAAGCTTTCTTT. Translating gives CASNSQPNTEAFF. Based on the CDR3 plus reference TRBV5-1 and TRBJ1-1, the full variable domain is KAGVTQTPRYLIKTRGQQVTLSCSPISGHRSVSWYQQTPGQGLQFLFEYFSETQRNKGNFPGRFSGRQFSNSRSEMNVSTLELGDSALYLCASNSQPNTEAFFGQGTRLTVV.